This is a list of T cell receptor beta chains from one sample in a study of blood T cell repertoires in COVID-19. Profiling relied on immunoSEQ multiplex PCR, and the TCRdb table lists in-frame clones only, not all of them. The sample shows fewer than 250,000 clones, about four fifths of them seen only once. Sequencing was carried out using peripheral blood. The receptors come from a woman in her 40s with active or convalescent COVID-19. Both conserved end residues are trimmed from each CDR3.

V,CDR3
TRBV19,ASSKPSTGLSYGYT
TRBV28,ASRPQRIQHEQY
TRBV19,ASRHRTGYGYT
TRBV6-5,ASSLAPKGPEQF
TRBV5-1,ASSFFRDSLSSSYNEQF
TRBV7-8,ASSLRGQPQH
TRBV7-2,ASRLRPGQAALNTGELF
TRBV19,ASSISGNTEAF
TRBV6-5,ASSSVNRGSRAF
TRBV5-1,ASSLEPGQVLAKNIQY
TRBV11-3,ASSTRQGKNTEAF
TRBV11-3,ASSWYAGVQREQF
TRBV6-7,ARNWGRIDNSPLH
TRBV30,AWRQGAGSEKLF
TRBV6-1,ASSEIYSGLTYEQY
TRBV30,AWRAEPGNGYT
TRBV10-3,AISESTGSETQY
TRBV6-5,ASSYEMITVNTEAF
TRBV28,ASRNQGTANSPLH
TRBV3-1/TRBV3-2,ASSPGTGNYGYT
TRBV7-2,ASSVPWGQGSRETQY
TRBV19,ASTALPGTSSYNEQF
TRBV10-1,ASSRTSGMGYNEQF
TRBV20-1,SAAIDGYT
TRBV12-3/TRBV12-4,ASSLRSRNGYT
TRBV21-1,ASSNDRTGDYEQY
TRBV6-4,ASSDSSSAGGRINTGELF
TRBV6-5,ASSSSGQAENYGYT
TRBV29-1,SVENRALYNEQF
TRBV19,ASSDRAHQPQH
TRBV2,ASNGGTSTDTQY
TRBV6-5,ATFQVGTGELF
TRBV19,ASSRTGHGYQETQY
TRBV19,ASSIDRGNSPLH
TRBV11-3,ASSSPTAIIYDTQY